The TCR beta chain described here comes from a study of immune heterogeneity within non-small cell lung tumors. About the research overall: Squamous cell carcinomas accounted for a few of the tumors, non-squamous carcinomas for roughly 10, and 1 was not otherwise specified.

Trimming removed 0 bases from V and 6 bases from J; junction bases left unmatched: 7. This CDR3 has 15 amino acids. Germline CDR1 is DFQATT and CDR2 is SNEGSKA (reference sequence). At 550 to 600 ng per sample, bulk tumor genomic DNA provided the template. Biopsy collection occurred during surgery, with several far-apart biopsies per primary tumor. It was patients with untreated, newly diagnosed non-small cell lung cancer who underwent curative surgery. A total of around 15 patients with newly diagnosed non-small cell lung cancer, all of whom were undergoing surgery with curative intent, made up the donors. It was with 32 V and 13 J primers that multiplex PCR amplified TCR beta CDR3. One entry per CDR3 protein results from TCRdb running MiXCR on the multiplex PCR reads. This table holds approximately 9,500 distinct CDR3 sequences, 26% found once. Study findings and constraints: Local T-cell repertoire clonality was correlated with local tumor mutational burden, and the correlation was positive. It was moderate in strength but statistically significant (R approximately 0.3). Site-unique high-frequency clones occurred alongside identical dominant CDR3 beta clonotypes that recurred across tumor sites within a patient.

This clonotype has a count of ten or more. The antigen remains unidentified. Sequencing used lung tumor tissue. The genes are TRBV20-1 and TRBJ2-1; 8 bases line up with TRBD2. The sequence was collected from a woman between 50 and 59 years old with non-small cell lung cancer. CDR3 bases: TGCAGTGCTAGAGATCCCAGCGGGGGAGGCAATGAGCAGTTCTTC. Translated: CSARDPSGGGNEQFF.